These 15 T cell receptor beta chains originate from one sample sequenced in a study of regulatory T cells in long-lasting Graves disease (dated by TCRdb to about 2021). Library creation used multiplex PCR. Sequencing was performed on an Illumina HiSeq 4000. To build TCR beta libraries, CDR3 regions were amplified by Arm-PCR using iRepertoire HTBI primers. TCRdb redid the processing of the public reads, applying fastp at Q25 and MiXCR, and retained in-frame beta chains. When rows share a CDR3 protein, they turn into one entry using the most common DNA and genes. Here the sample has approximately 400,000 distinct CDR3 sequences; approximately 12% occur a single time. The top ten hold around 18% of the sample. The time point label corresponds to: newly diagnosed GD, antithyroid drugs for less than 3 months. For both TCR sequencing and RNA sequencing, RNA was extracted from PBMCs using TRIzol. The same sample was also studied in work on T cells in Graves' hyperthyroidism and ophthalmopathy.

Sequences were derived from peripheral blood mononuclear cells (PBMCs), sampled at new diagnosis, from a patient treated with antithyroid drugs. The source is a woman aged 18-30 years with Graves disease. Donor details come from another sample of the same person, matched by shared clones.

This clonotype was recorded many times. V and J are TRBV6-5 and TRBJ2-7, with 7 bases fitting TRBD1. CDR3 size: 17 residues. Losses at the gene ends were 4 bases for V and 0 bases for J; bases not matched to a gene: 12. The germline CDR1 and CDR2 sequences are MNHEY and SVGAGI. The DNA for the CDR3 is TGTGCCAGCAGTTCCGAATTTCCCGGGACAGACTCCTACGAGCAGTACTTC. This gives the protein CASSSEFPGTDSYEQYF.

In this sample, this clonotype turned up a few times. One end of the junction is discordant with germline, which a read error may explain. This chain links TRBV10-3 with TRBJ2-3, with TRBD2 as a possible D gene (6 bases). The CDR3 runs to 17 residues. Germline CDR1 ENHRY, CDR2 SYGVKD. CDR3 in DNA: TGTGCCATCAGTGAAAGATCGGGACTTACGCGAGAAGATACGCGGTATTTT. It specifies CAISERSGLTREDTRYF.

This clonotype was detected many times. The chain couples TRBV10-3 to TRBJ1-2, with D unclear. The CDR3 runs 11 residues. Trimming cost V 4 bases and J 3 bases, with 3 bases left between them. Germline V gene lookup returns CDR1 ENHRY and CDR2 SYGVKD. The CDR3 reads CAISGDYGYTF. CDR3 coding DNA: TGTGCCATCAGTGGGGACTATGGCTACACCTTC.

This clonotype was counted ten times or more. The chain uses TRBV4-3 and TRBJ1-4; 8 bases map to TRBD1. The CDR3 sequence is 14 residues long. Germline V CDR1 and CDR2: LGHNA, YSLEER. V lost 8 bases, J lost 5 bases, and 7 bases stayed unmatched. The DNA for the CDR3 is TGCGCCAGCCGGACAGGGAAGGGGAATGAAAAACTGTTTTTT. Translating it yields CASRTGKGNEKLFF.

This clonotype showed up just a few times. The V gene is TRBV14, the J gene TRBJ2-7, with D unresolved. V was trimmed by 0 bases and J by 9 bases, leaving 18 bases between them. Germline CDR1 reads SGHDN; CDR2 reads FVKESK. The CDR3 spans 15 residues. Here the CDR3 reads CASSQDLVGPKAQYV. The CDR3 DNA reads TGTGCCAGCAGCCAAGACCTCGTCGGGCCCAAAGCGCAGTACGTC.

The chain couples TRBV7-8 to TRBJ2-1; D remains unclear. V was cut by 2 bases and J by 7 bases, with 9 bases left in between. CDR1 SGHVS and CDR2 FQNEAQ come from the germline V gene. The CDR3 sequence is 13 residues long. CDR3 protein: CASSLSPRNEQFF. The CDR3 bases are TGTGCCAGCAGCTTATCCCCCCGTAATGAGCAGTTCTTC.

The table lists this clonotype with many counts. The chain links TRBV28 to TRBJ2-5, with D uncertain. Germline V lookup: CDR1 MDHEN, CDR2 SYDVKM. Trimming stripped 3 bases from V and 6 bases from J, with 17 bases between. This CDR3 contains 15 residues. The chain's CDR3 is CASSLENGRPKTQYF. CDR3 in DNA: TGTGCCAGCAGTTTGGAAAACGGGCGCCCGAAGACCCAGTACTTC. Supplemented by reference TRBV28 and TRBJ2-5, the full variable domain reads DVKVTQSSRYLVKRTGEKVFLECVQDMDHENMFWYRQDPGLGLRLIYFSYDVKMKEKGDIPEGYSVSREKKERFSLILESASTNQTSMYLCASSLENGRPKTQYFGPGTRLLVL.

This clonotype was found a few times. The rearrangement links TRBV29-1 to TRBJ2-1; 10 bases line up with TRBD2. Germline V lookup: CDR1 SQVTM, CDR2 ANQGSEA. The V gene end was trimmed by 3 bases and the J gene end by 12 bases; junction bases not matched to a gene: 11. This CDR3 is built from 14 residues. CDR3 in amino acids: CSVDPSGRAPGQFF. The CDR3 DNA reads as TGCAGCGTTGATCCCAGCGGGAGGGCCCCTGGGCAGTTCTTC.

The V gene is TRBV6-5, the J gene TRBJ2-1; D perhaps matches TRBD1 (6 bases). The end of the DNA aligns better with TRBJ2-5, so the J call may be wrong. CDR3 size: 15 residues. The germline CDR1 and CDR2 sequences are MNHEY and SVGAGI. CDR3 DNA sequence: TGTGCCAGCAGTTCCGTCAACAGGGACGGGGAGACCCAGTACTTC. This encodes CASSSVNRDGETQYF.

The V and J genes are TRBV20-1 and TRBJ2-7; D gene unclear. The germline V gene encodes CDR1 DFQATT and CDR2 SNEGSKA (reference sequence). The V end was cut by 5 bases, the J end by 4 bases, with 18 bases between. This CDR3 is built from 14 residues. The CDR3 DNA follows: TGCAGTGCTCTCGAAAGGGCCCAACAGTACGAGCAGTACTTC. Its protein is CSALERAQQYEQYF.

This clonotype was counted ten times or more. CDR3 DNA sequence: TGTGCCAGCAGCCCGCCTAGGCAGGGTGTGTACGAGCAGTACTTC. It yields the protein CASSPPRQGVYEQYF. The chain links TRBV28 to TRBJ2-7; tentative D call: TRBD1 (5 bases). Trimming shortened V by 6 bases and J by 4 bases, and 19 bases separated the two germline ends. The germline V gene encodes CDR1 MDHEN and CDR2 SYDVKM. This CDR3 comprises 15 residues. Variable domain in full (rest from reference TRBV28 and TRBJ2-7): DVKVTQSSRYLVKRTGEKVFLECVQDMDHENMFWYRQDPGLGLRLIYFSYDVKMKEKGDIPEGYSVSREKKERFSLILESASTNQTSMYLCASSPPRQGVYEQYFGPGTRLTVT.

The gene calls are TRBV4-1 and TRBJ1-6; the D gene is possibly TRBD1 (5 bases). Per germline, CDR1 MGHRA and CDR2 YSYEKL. Trimming pared 1 base from V and 6 bases from J, leaving 16 bases between. The CDR3 is made up of 17 amino acids. Written as DNA, the CDR3 is TGCGCCAGCAGCCAAGGGGCCCAAGGCAGGGCTAATTCACCCCTCCACTTT. Translation: CASSQGAQGRANSPLHF.

Ten or more counts support this clonotype. This rearrangement joins TRBV5-1 to TRBJ1-1; 10 bases match TRBD1. V was pared by 0 bases and J by 0 bases, with 5 bases of the junction left unmatched. The CDR3 sequence is 17 residues long. Germline CDR1 reads SGHRS; CDR2 reads YFSETQ. Here the CDR3 reads CASSLATGGNMNTEAFF. Written as DNA, the CDR3 is TGCGCCAGCAGCTTGGCGACAGGGGGCAACATGAACACTGAAGCTTTCTTT. The variable domain in full, with the rest retrieved from reference TRBV5-1 and TRBJ1-1, is KAGVTQTPRYLIKTRGQQVTLSCSPISGHRSVSWYQQTPGQGLQFLFEYFSETQRNKGNFPGRFSGRQFSNSRSEMNVSTLELGDSALYLCASSLATGGNMNTEAFFGQGTRLTVV.

This chain links TRBV4-2 with TRBJ1-2; D uncertain. The CDR3 runs 16 residues. Germline CDR1 and CDR2: LGHNA and YNFKEQ. V was clipped by 0 bases and J by 8 bases, with 19 bases between them. The CDR3 loop is CASSQDRAQRFSGYTF. CDR3 bases: TGTGCCAGCAGCCAAGATAGGGCACAGCGATTTTCAGGCTACACCTTC.

In its sample, this clonotype was seen many times. This chain uses TRBV6-1 with TRBJ1-4; maybe TRBD1 (5 bases). Trimming removed 3 bases from V and 3 bases from J, with 8 bases in between. Germline V gene lookup returns CDR1 MNHNS and CDR2 SASEGT. The CDR3 is made up of 14 amino acids. The CDR3 protein is CASSDRDSNEKLFF. CDR3 DNA: TGTGCCAGCAGTGACAGGGACTCTAATGAAAAACTGTTTTTT.